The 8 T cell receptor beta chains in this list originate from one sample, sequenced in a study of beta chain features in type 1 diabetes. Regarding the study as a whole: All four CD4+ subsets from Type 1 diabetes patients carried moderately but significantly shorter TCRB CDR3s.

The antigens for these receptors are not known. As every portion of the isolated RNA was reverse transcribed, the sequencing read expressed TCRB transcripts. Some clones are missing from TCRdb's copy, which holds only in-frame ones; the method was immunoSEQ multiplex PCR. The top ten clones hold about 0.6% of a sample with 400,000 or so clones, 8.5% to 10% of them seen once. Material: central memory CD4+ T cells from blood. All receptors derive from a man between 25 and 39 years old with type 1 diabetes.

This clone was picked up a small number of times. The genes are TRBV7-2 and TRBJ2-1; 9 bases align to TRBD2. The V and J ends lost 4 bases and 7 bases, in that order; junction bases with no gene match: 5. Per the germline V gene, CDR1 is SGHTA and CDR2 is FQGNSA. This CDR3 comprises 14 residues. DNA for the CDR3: TGTGCCAGCAGCTCCAACGCGGGGGGGAATGAGCAGTTCTTC. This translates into CASSSNAGGNEQFF.

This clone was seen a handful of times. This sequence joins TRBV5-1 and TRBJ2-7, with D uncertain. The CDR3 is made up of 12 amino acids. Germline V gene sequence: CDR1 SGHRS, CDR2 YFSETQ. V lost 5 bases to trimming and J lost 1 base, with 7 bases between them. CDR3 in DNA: TGCGCCAGCAGAGACGGTTCCTACGAGCAGTACTTC. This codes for CASRDGSYEQYF.

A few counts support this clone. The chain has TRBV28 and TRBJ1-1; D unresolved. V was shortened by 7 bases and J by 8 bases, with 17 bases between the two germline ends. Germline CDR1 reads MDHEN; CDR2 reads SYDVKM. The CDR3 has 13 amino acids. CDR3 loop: CASTLIGKGEAFF. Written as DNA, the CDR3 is TGTGCCAGCACCCTTATCGGGAAGGGAGAAGCTTTCTTT. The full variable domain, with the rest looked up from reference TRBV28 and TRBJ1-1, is DVKVTQSSRYLVKRTGEKVFLECVQDMDHENMFWYRQDPGLGLRLIYFSYDVKMKEKGDIPEGYSVSREKKERFSLILESASTNQTSMYLCASTLIGKGEAFFGQGTRLTVV.

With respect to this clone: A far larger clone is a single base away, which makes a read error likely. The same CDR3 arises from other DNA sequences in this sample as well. CDR3 loop: CASSLGSYNEQFF. The CDR3 region has the DNA TGTGCCAGCAGCTTGGGCTCCTACAATGAGCAGTTCTTC. The genes are TRBV7-2 and TRBJ2-1; D unresolved. CDR3 length: 13 amino acids. Germline V gene lookup returns CDR1 SGHTA and CDR2 FQGNSA. V was pared by 3 bases and J by 0 bases, with 3 bases between.

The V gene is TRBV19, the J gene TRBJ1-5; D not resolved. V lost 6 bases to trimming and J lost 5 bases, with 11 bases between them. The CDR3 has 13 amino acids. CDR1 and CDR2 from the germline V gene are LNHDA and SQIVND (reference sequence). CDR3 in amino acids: CASSPTRDQPQHF. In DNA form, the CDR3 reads TGTGCCAGTAGCCCGACCCGAGATCAGCCCCAGCATTTT.

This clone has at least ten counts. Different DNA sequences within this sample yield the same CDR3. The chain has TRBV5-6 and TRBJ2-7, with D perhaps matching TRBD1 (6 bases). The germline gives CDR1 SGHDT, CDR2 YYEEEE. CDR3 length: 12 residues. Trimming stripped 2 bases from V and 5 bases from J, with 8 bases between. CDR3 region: CASSFTGNEQYF. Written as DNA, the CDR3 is TGTGCCAGCAGCTTTACAGGGAACGAGCAGTACTTC.

DNA of the CDR3: TGTGCCAGCAGACCTCTGGCGGGGCGGGGGCTCTACGAGCAGTACTTC. Amino acid sequence: CASRPLAGRGLYEQYF. V gene TRBV11-2 combines with J gene TRBJ2-7; TRBD2 is a possible D gene (7 bases). In germline, CDR1 is SGHAT, CDR2 FQNNGV. The CDR3 length is 16 residues. Trimming shortened V by 6 bases and J by 3 bases, and 21 bases separated the two germline ends.

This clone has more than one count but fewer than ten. CDR3 residues: CASILAGGTSNEQFF. Written as DNA, the CDR3 is TGTGCCAGCATACTAGCGGGAGGGACATCTAATGAGCAGTTCTTC. This chain links TRBV27 with TRBJ2-1, with TRBD2 matching over 13 bases. CDR1 MNHEY and CDR2 SMNVEV come from the germline V gene (reference sequence). Losses at the gene ends were 7 bases for V and 7 bases for J; bases not matched to a gene: 7. CDR3 length: 15 amino acids.